Sequencing of this TCR beta chain was carried out in a study of T-cell memory formation after mild COVID-19. As to this clonotype: Given a much more abundant clone one base away, this may be a read error.

Germline trimming cut 2 bases from V and 1 base from J; bases unmatched to any gene: 2. Germline CDR1 and CDR2: SGHRS and YFSETQ. This CDR3 contains 15 residues. TCRdb reanalysed the 5' RACE reads using MiXCR and keeps one entry per CDR3 protein. The sample yields around 250,000 distinct CDR3 sequences, approximately 9% seen once. The TCR was taken from a man younger than 35 who had mild COVID-19 (a few samples of this study predate the infection). Cell type and time point are not known. Sequencing input: PBMCs or a T cell subset sorted from them (not recorded which). The chain couples TRBV5-1 to TRBJ2-2, with 7 positions matching TRBD1. The CDR3 nucleotides are TGCGCCAGCAGCTTCGGGACAGTGAACACCGGGGAGCTGTTTTTT. It codes for CASSFGTVNTGELFF.